One sample yielded the 8 T cell receptor beta chains listed below, sequenced in a study of blood T cell repertoires in COVID-19. The data were produced by immunoSEQ multiplex PCR, yet TCRdb's version contains in-frame clones alone and is incomplete. The table records some 120,000 clones, around 86% of them present only once. The sequenced sample consisted of peripheral blood. These receptors originate from a man between 40 and 49 years old with acute or convalescent COVID-19.

This sequence joins TRBV12-3 or TRBV12-4 and TRBJ2-5; D perhaps matches TRBD2 (6 bases). CDR3 length equals 13 residues. With 7 bases removed from V and 7 bases from J, the gap between germline ends came to 16 bases. Written as DNA, the CDR3 is TGTGCCAGCATGGTTCTAGCGAGGGGGACCCAGTACTTC. Its translation is CASMVLARGTQYF.

The J gene is TRBJ2-5, the V gene TRBV25-1, with 7 positions matching TRBD2. CDR3 length: 18 amino acids. From germline, CDR1 is MGHDK and CDR2 SYGVNS. Losses at the gene ends were 5 bases for V and 5 bases for J; bases not matched to a gene: 20. CDR3: CASSSSGRGGLITETQYF. The CDR3 DNA reads TGTGCCAGCAGTTCTAGCGGTCGGGGAGGCCTAATCACGGAGACCCAGTACTTC.

This clone was found once. V gene TRBV25-1 combines with J gene TRBJ1-5; the match to TRBD1 covers 7 bases. There are 15 residues in the CDR3. Unmatched junction bases numbered 9, after V lost 6 bases and J lost 4 bases. Germline loops: CDR1 MGHDK, CDR2 SYGVNS. In nucleotides, the CDR3 is TGTGCCAGCAGCGAGGGGGCGCTTGGGAATCAGCCCCAGCATTTT. Its protein is CASSEGALGNQPQHF.

The rearrangement uses TRBV4-3 and TRBJ1-5; the D gene is possibly TRBD1 (5 bases). The V end was cut by 0 bases, the J end by 7 bases, with 16 bases between. The germline gives CDR1 LGHNA, CDR2 YSLEER. CDR3 length: 16 residues. CDR3 DNA sequence: TGCGCCAGCAGCCAAGAGGCGGGGGGAGTTGGACAGCCCCAGCATTTT. Its translation: CASSQEAGGVGQPQHF.

The CDR3 DNA follows: TGTGCCAGCAGCAAGGACAGTACCTCTAACTATGGCTACACCTTC. Its protein is CASSKDSTSNYGYTF. V gene TRBV6-2 or TRBV6-3 combines with J gene TRBJ1-2, with D possibly matching TRBD1 (6 bases). V was clipped by 6 bases and J by 0 bases, with 14 bases between them. CDR3 length: 15 residues. The germline V gene has CDR1 MNHEY and CDR2 SVGEGT.

The chain carries TRBV9 and TRBJ2-5; tentatively, D is TRBD1 (6 bases). This CDR3 has 15 residues. CDR1 SGDLS and CDR2 YYNGEE come from the germline V gene. V lost 0 bases and J 5 bases, leaving 14 bases between the germline ends. The CDR3: CASSVAQGIGETQYF. For the CDR3, the DNA is TGTGCCAGCAGCGTAGCGCAGGGGATAGGGGAGACCCAGTACTTC.

The chain couples TRBV19 to TRBJ2-2; 9 bases match TRBD2. J gave up 5 bases and V 4 bases, and 11 bases lay outside the gene matches. The CDR3 extends over 17 amino acids. CDR1 and CDR2 from the germline V gene are LNHDA and SQIVND (reference sequence). The DNA of the CDR3 is TGTGCCAGTAGTAAAGCGCTGACCAGCGGGAGGACCGGGGAGCTGTTTTTT. Its protein product is CASSKALTSGRTGELFF.

The V and J genes are TRBV4-2 and TRBJ1-4; D remains ambiguous. Deletions cut 0 bases from V and 6 bases from J, with 8 bases between. The CDR3 runs 14 residues. Germline loops: CDR1 LGHNA, CDR2 YNFKEQ. The DNA for the CDR3 is TGTGCCAGCAGCCAAGACCCCGGGGATGAAAAACTGTTTTTT. Its protein is CASSQDPGDEKLFF.